This T cell receptor (beta chain) was sequenced during a study of blood T cell repertoires in COVID-19. Turning to the study itself: Samples of COVID-19 (acute and convalescent) were obtained from the United States, Italy and Spain. PBMCs, B-cell-depleted T cells, or T cells provided the cDNA or gDNA that made up the material.

In the original processing: Amplification with reference gene primers provided the estimates of nucleated cell counts. Assay used: immunoSEQ multiplex PCR; TCRdb lists only in-frame clones, some missing. V, J and clone size were drawn from that table, and D and trimming were deduced from the DNA. The table has some 150,000 clones, about 84% seen once. The specimen sequenced was peripheral blood. The TCR comes from a human donor in a cohort sampled during active COVID-19.

The CDR3 bases are TGTGCCAGTAGTGATGGACAGGGAGATACGCAGTATTTT. Translated: CASSDGQGDTQYF. The chain combines TRBV19 with TRBJ2-3, with 8 bases matching TRBD1. Trimming removed 5 bases from V and 5 bases from J; junction bases left unmatched: 3. The CDR3 is 13 residues long. Germline V gene data show CDR1 as LNHDA and CDR2 as SQIVND (reference sequence). Full variable domain (outside the CDR3, taken from reference TRBV19 and TRBJ2-3): DGGITQSPKYLFRKEGQNVTLSCEQNLNHDAMYWYRQDPGQGLRLIYYSQIVNDFQKGDIAEGYSVSREKKESFPLTVTSAQKNPTAFYLCASSDGQGDTQYFGPGTRLTVL.